This T cell receptor beta chain was sequenced in a study of blood T cell repertoires in COVID-19. Overall study: Whether acute or convalescent, the COVID-19 samples came from the United States, Italy and Spain.

Authors' processing steps: Amplification from reference gene primers served as the basis for estimated nucleated cell counts. Sequencing used immunoSEQ multiplex PCR; TCRdb keeps in-frame clones, though not all of them. From that table come the V and J calls and clone size; the DNA was used to work out D and trimming. Of roughly 140,000 clones in the sample, roughly 90% were seen once. Participant ages covered roughly 18 to 89 years across 24 US areas. Assignments of participants to cohorts depended upon their own reported clinical history. In germline, CDR1 is SGHTA, CDR2 FQGNSA. This CDR3 region has 14 residues. V lost 4 bases and J lost 4, with 14 bases in between.

The receptor was isolated from a woman younger than 45 with acute COVID-19. The chain uses TRBV7-2 and TRBJ2-7; weak D call: TRBD1 (6 bases). Source material: PBMCs or T cells enriched from blood (not recorded which). CDR3 sequence reads: CASSSGLQGYEQYF. CDR3 DNA sequence: TGTGCCAGCAGCTCAGGCCTACAGGGTTACGAGCAGTACTTC.